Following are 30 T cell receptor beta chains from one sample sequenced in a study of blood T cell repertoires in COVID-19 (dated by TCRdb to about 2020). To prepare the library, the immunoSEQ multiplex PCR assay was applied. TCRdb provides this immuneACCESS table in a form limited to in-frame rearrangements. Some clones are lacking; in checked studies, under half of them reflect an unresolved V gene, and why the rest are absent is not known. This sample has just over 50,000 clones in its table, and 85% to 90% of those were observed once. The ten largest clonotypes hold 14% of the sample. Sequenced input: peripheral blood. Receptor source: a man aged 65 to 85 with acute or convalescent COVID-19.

CDR3 residues: CASNGQEWTEAFF. The CDR3 bases are TGTGCCAGTAATGGACAGGAGTGGACTGAAGCTTTCTTT. The chain recombines TRBV19 with TRBJ1-1; 7 nucleotides align to TRBD1. The CDR3 totals 13 residues. V gave up 7 bases and J gave up 5 bases; unmatched junction bases: 7. CDR1 LNHDA and CDR2 SQIVND come from the germline V gene (reference sequence).

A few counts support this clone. The CDR3 sequence is CATSREFSTGRVTDTQYF. CDR3 in DNA: TGTGCCACCAGCAGAGAATTTAGCACCGGGAGGGTCACAGATACGCAGTATTTT. The chain uses TRBV15 and TRBJ2-3; 8 bases line up with TRBD2. The V and J ends lost 0 bases and 2 bases, in that order; junction bases with no gene match: 10. The CDR3 has 18 amino acids. The germline V gene encodes CDR1 LNHNV and CDR2 YYDKDF (reference sequence).

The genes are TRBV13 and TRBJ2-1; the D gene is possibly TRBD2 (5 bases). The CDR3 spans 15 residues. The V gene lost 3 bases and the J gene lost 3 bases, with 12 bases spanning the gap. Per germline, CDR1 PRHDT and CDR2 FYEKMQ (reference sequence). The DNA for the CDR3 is TGTGCCAGCAGCTTTTTCCGGGATTTCTACAATGAGCAGTTCTTC. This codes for CASSFFRDFYNEQFF.

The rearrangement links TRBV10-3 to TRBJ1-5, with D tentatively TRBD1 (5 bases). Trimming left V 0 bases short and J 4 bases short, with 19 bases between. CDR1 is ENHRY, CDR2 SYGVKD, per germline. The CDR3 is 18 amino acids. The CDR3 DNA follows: TGTGCCATCAGTGAGTCTGAAGGGGCCTCAGGGAGGAATCAGCCCCAGCATTTT. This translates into CAISESEGASGRNQPQHF.

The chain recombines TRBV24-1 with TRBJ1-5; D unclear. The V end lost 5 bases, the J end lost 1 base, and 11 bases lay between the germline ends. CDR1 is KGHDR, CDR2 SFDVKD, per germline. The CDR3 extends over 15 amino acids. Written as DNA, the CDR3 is TGTGCCACCAGTGCAACGGGGAGAAGCAATCAGCCCCAGCATTTT. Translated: CATSATGRSNQPQHF.

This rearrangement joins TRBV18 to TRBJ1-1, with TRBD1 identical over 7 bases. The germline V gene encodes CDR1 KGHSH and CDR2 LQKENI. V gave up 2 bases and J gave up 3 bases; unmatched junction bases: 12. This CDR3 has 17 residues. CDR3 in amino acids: CASSPFGTDSTDTEAFF. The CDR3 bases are TGTGCCAGCTCACCATTCGGGACAGACTCTACGGACACTGAAGCTTTCTTT.

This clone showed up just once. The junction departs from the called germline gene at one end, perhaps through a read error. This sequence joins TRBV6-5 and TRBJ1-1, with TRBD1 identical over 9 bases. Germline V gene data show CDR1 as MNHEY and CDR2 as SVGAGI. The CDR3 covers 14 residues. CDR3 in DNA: TGTGCCAGTAGTTCGGGACAGGGATACACTGAAGCTTTCTTT. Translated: CASSSGQGYTEAFF.

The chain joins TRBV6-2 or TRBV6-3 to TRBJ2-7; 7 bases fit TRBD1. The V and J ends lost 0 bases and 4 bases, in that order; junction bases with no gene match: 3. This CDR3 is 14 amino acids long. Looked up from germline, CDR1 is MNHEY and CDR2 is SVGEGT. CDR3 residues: CASSYSTGPYEQYF. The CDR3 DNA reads TGTGCCAGCAGTTACTCGACAGGGCCGTACGAGCAGTACTTC.

CDR3 in DNA: TGTGCCAGCTCCGGGACTAGCGGTCCGCTAGAAAATAGGGGCTCCTACAATGAGCAGTTCTTC. Residues: CASSGTSGPLENRGSYNEQFF. The chain has TRBV9 and TRBJ2-1; 11 bases fit TRBD2. V shed 7 bases, J shed 0 bases, and the junction held 21 bases outside the gene matches. Germline values: CDR1 SGDLS, CDR2 YYNGEE. This CDR3 region has 21 residues.

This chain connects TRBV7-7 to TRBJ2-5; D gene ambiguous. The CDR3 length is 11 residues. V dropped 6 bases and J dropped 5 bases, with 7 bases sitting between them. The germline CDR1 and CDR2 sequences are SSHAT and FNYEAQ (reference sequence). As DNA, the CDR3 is TGTGCCAGCAGGAATAGTGAGACCCAGTACTTC. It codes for CASRNSETQYF. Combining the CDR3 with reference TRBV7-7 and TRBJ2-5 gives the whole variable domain GAGVSQSPRYKVTKRGQDVTLRCDPISSHATLYWYQQALGQGPEFLTYFNYEAQPDKSGLPSDRFSAERPEGSISTLTIQRTEQRDSAMYRCASRNSETQYFGPGTRLLVL.

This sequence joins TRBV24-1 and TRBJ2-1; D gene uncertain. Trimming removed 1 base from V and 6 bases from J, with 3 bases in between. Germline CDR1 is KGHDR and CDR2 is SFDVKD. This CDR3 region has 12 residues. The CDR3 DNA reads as TGTGCCACCAGTGATTTTCTCAATGAGCAGTTCTTC. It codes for CATSDFLNEQFF.

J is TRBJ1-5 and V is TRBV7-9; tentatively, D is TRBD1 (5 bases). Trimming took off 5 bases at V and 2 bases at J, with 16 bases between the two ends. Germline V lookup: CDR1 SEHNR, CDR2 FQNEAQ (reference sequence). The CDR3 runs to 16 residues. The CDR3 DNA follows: TGTGCCAGCAGCAATGGGGGGGGTAAAGGCAATCAGCCCCAGCATTTT. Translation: CASSNGGGKGNQPQHF.

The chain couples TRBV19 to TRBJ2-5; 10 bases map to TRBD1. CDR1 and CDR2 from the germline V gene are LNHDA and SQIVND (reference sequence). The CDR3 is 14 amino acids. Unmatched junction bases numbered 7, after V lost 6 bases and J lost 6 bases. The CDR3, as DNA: TGTGCCAGTAGAAAGACAGGGGGCGGAAAGACCCAGTACTTC. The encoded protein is CASRKTGGGKTQYF.

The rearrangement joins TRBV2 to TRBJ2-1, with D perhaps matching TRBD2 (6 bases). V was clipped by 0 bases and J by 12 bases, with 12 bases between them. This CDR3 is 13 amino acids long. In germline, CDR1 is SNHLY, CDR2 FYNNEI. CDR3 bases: TGTGCCAGCAGTGAAGCTGGAGGGCAAGGGCAGTTCTTC. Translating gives CASSEAGGQGQFF.

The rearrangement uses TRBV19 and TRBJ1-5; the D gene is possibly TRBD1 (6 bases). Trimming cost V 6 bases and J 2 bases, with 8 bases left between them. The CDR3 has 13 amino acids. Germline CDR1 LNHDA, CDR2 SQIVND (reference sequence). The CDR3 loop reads CASRDSGNQPQHF. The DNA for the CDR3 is TGTGCCAGTAGGGACAGTGGCAATCAGCCCCAGCATTTT.

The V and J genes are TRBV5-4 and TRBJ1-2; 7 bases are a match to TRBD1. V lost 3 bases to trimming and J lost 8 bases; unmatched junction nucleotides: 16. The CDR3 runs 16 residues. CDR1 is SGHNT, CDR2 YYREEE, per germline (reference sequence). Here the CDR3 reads CASSWGQQRISGGYTF. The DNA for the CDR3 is TGTGCCAGCAGCTGGGGACAGCAAAGGATATCAGGCGGCTACACCTTC. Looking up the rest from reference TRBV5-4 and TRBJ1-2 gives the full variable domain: ETGVTQSPTHLIKTRGQQVTLRCSSQSGHNTVSWYQQALGQGPQFIFQYYREEENGRGNFPPRFSGLQFPNYSSELNVNALELDDSALYLCASSWGQQRISGGYTFGSGTRLTVV.

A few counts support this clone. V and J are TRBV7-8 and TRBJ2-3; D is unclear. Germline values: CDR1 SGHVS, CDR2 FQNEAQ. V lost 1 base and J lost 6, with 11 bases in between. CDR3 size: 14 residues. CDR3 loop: CASSLGSAQDTQYF. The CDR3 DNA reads TGTGCCAGCAGCTTAGGAAGCGCCCAGGATACGCAGTATTTT.

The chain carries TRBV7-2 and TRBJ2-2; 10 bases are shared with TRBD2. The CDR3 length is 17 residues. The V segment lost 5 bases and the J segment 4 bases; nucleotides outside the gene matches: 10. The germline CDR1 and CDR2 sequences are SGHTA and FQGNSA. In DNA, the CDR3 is TGTGCCAGCAGCCCGCATAACAGCGGGAGGGCCACCGGGGAGCTGTTTTTT. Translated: CASSPHNSGRATGELFF.

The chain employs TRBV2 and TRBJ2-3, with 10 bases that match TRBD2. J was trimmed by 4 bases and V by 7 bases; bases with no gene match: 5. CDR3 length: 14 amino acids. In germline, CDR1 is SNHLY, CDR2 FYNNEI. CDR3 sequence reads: CASILAGSADTQYF. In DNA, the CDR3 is TGTGCCAGCATACTAGCGGGGAGCGCAGATACGCAGTATTTT.

The CDR3 is CASKSSGRHRGDEQFF. CDR3 sequence (DNA): TGTGCCAGTAAGAGTAGCGGGAGGCATAGAGGGGATGAGCAGTTCTTC. The chain recombines TRBV19 with TRBJ2-1, with TRBD2 matching 10 bases. CDR1 and CDR2 from the germline V gene are LNHDA and SQIVND (reference sequence). V shed 7 bases and J 8 bases; nucleotides not matched to a gene: 14. The length of the CDR3 is 16 residues.

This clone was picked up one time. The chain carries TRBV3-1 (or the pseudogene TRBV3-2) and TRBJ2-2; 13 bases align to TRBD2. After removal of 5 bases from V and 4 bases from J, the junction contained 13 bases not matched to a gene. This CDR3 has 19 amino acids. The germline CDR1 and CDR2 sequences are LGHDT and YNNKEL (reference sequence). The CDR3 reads CASSDGLAGDSSGTGELFF. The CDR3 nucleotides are TGTGCCAGCAGCGACGGACTAGCGGGAGACTCCTCAGGCACCGGGGAGCTGTTTTTT.

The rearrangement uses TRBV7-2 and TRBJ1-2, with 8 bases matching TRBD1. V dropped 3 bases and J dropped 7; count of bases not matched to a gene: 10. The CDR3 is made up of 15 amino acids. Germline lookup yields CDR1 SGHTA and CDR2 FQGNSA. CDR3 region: CASSFDPTGVSGYTF. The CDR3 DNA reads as TGTGCCAGCAGCTTCGACCCGACAGGGGTCTCTGGCTACACCTTC.

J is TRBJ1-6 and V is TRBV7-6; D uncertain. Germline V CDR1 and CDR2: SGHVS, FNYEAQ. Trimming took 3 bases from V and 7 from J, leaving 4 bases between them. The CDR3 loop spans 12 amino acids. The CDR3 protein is CASSFQNSPLHF. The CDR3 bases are TGTGCCAGCAGCTTCCAGAATTCACCCCTCCACTTT.

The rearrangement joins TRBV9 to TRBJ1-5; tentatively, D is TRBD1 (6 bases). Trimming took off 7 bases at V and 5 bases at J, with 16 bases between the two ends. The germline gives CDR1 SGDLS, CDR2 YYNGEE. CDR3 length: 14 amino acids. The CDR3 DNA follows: TGTGCCAGCGGGGCAGCTGGGGGCTATCAGCCCCAGCATTTT. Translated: CASGAAGGYQPQHF.

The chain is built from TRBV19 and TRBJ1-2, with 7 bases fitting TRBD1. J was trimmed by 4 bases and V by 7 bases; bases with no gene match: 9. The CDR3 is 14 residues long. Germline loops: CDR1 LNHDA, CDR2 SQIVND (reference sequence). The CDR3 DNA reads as TGTGCCAGTACCCGGGGACAGAAAGTCTATGGCTACACCTTC. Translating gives CASTRGQKVYGYTF.

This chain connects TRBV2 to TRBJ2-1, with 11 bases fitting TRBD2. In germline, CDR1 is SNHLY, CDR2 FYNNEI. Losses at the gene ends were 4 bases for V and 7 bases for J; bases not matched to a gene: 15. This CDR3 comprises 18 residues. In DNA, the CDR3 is TGTGCCAGCAGTGGACGTACTAGCGGGAGAAGGCCGCTGAATGAGCAGTTCTTC. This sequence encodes CASSGRTSGRRPLNEQFF. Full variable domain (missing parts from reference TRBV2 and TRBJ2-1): EPEVTQTPSHQVTQMGQEVILRCVPISNHLYFYWYRQILGQKVEFLVSFYNNEISEKSEIFDDQFSVERPDGSNFTLKIRSTKLEDSAMYFCASSGRTSGRRPLNEQFFGPGTRLTVL.

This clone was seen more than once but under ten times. The CDR3 DNA sequence: TGTGCCAGCAATTCACAGAACACCGGGGAGCTGTTTTTT. Translation gives CASNSQNTGELFF. V and J are TRBV28 and TRBJ2-2, with D unclear. Trimming cost V 7 bases and J 1 base, with 7 bases left between them. This CDR3 is 13 amino acids long. Germline values: CDR1 MDHEN, CDR2 SYDVKM.

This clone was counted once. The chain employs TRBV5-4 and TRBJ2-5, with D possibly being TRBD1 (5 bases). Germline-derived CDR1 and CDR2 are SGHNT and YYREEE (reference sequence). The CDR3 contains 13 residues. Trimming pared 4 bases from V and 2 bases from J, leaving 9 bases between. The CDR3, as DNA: TGTGCCAGCAGCACGACAGAGCAAGAGACCCAGTACTTC. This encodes CASSTTEQETQYF. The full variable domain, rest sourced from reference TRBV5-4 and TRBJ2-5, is ETGVTQSPTHLIKTRGQQVTLRCSSQSGHNTVSWYQQALGQGPQFIFQYYREEENGRGNFPPRFSGLQFPNYSSELNVNALELDDSALYLCASSTTEQETQYFGPGTRLLVL.

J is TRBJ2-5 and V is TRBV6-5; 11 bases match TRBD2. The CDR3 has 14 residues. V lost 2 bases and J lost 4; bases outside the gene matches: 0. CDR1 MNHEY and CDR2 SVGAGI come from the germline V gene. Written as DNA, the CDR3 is TGTGCCAGCAGTTACGGACTAGCGGGAGAGACCCAGTACTTC. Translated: CASSYGLAGETQYF.

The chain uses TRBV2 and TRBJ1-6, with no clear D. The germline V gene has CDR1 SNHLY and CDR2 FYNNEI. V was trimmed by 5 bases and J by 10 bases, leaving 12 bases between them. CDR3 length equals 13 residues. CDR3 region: CASSPNERSPLHF. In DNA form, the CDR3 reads TGTGCCAGCAGTCCCAACGAACGGTCACCCCTCCACTTT.